This is a list of T cell receptor beta chains from one sample in a study of CD8+ T cells in alopecia areata. Libraries were prepared by immunoSEQ multiplex PCR; TCRdb keeps only in-frame clonotypes and omits some of them. The sample holds some 200,000 clones; about 60% are singletons and the top ten take over 10%. This material consisted of CD8+ T cells sorted from blood, taken at week 24, from a patient treated with tofacitinib. These TCRs come from a human donor with alopecia areata. The CDR3 runs from the conserved cysteine through the conserved F or W. A D gene is named only where the DNA matches it firmly. The size field is filled for only some rows; it gives once, few, many or a size class.

TRBJ1-2,TRBV5-6,-,-,TGTGCCAGCAGCTTGGATTTGTCAGGGGCCTCCTATGGCTACACCTTC,CASSLDLSGASYGYTF
TRBJ1-2,TRBV9,-,-,TGTGCCAGCAGCGTAGGGGACTATGGCTACACCTTC,CASSVGDYGYTF
TRBJ1-1,TRBV2,-,-,TGTGCCAGCAGCCCAGGCAACACTGAAGCTTTCTTT,CASSPGNTEAFF
TRBJ2-1,TRBV5-1,TRBD2,-,TGCGCCAGCAGCCCCCTAGCGGGGGGCCTTTCCGAGCAGTTCTTC,CASSPLAGGLSEQFF
TRBJ2-7,TRBV5-1,-,few,TGCGCCAGCAGCTCAGACAGGAGATCCTACGAGCAGTACTTC,CASSSDRRSYEQYF
TRBJ2-1,TRBV7-6,-,-,TGTGCCAGCAGCGGACGCCGGGATGAGCAGTTCTTC,CASSGRRDEQFF
TRBJ2-1,TRBV29-1,-,-,TGCAGCGTTGAAACGGCCGTAACTTTATACAATGAGCAGTTCTTC,CSVETAVTLYNEQFF
TRBJ2-1,TRBV30,TRBD1,-,TGTGCCTGGAACATCGACAGGGACAATGAGCAGTTCTTC,CAWNIDRDNEQFF
TRBJ2-7,TRBV13,-,few,TGTGCCAGCACCCCTAACAGGGGGGGGTACGAGCAGTACTTC,CASTPNRGGYEQYF
TRBJ2-5,TRBV29-1,TRBD1,-,TGCAGCGTTGAAGATTGGACAGGGTTTAGCCAAGAGACCCAGTACTTC,CSVEDWTGFSQETQYF
TRBJ2-5,TRBV2,TRBD2,-,TGTGCCAGCAGTGAAGCCGGGCTAGCGGGGGAGACCCAGTACTTC,CASSEAGLAGETQYF
TRBJ2-1,TRBV30,-,few,TGTGCCTGGAGTCGGACCCACAATGAGCAGTTCTTC,CAWSRTHNEQFF
TRBJ2-2,TRBV5-1,TRBD1,-,TGCGCCAGCAGCTCCACCGGGACAGGGGGCGAAAGCACCGGGGAGCTGTTTTTT,CASSSTGTGGESTGELFF
TRBJ2-7,TRBV5-1,-,-,TGCGCCAGCAGCTTCGGGGCCTACGAGCAGTACTTC,CASSFGAYEQYF
TRBJ2-7,TRBV10-3,-,-,TGTGCCATCAGCTCAGGCCGCGGTTCATACGAGCAGTACTTC,CAISSGRGSYEQYF
TRBJ2-7,TRBV11-1,-,-,TGTGCCAGCAGCTTAGTAACGGTCTACGAGCAGTACTTC,CASSLVTVYEQYF
TRBJ2-3,TRBV30,-,-,TGTGCCTGGAGTGCGGCCGGGGATACGCAGTATTTT,CAWSAAGDTQYF
TRBJ2-2,TRBV7-3,-,-,TGTGCCAGCAGCGTGGGAACCCGGGGCACCGGGGAGCTGTTTTTT,CASSVGTRGTGELFF
TRBJ1-3,TRBV9,-,-,TGTGCCAGCGTCGGGCCCGGAAACACCATATATTTT,CASVGPGNTIYF
TRBJ2-3,TRBV6-6,-,-,TGTGCCAGCAGTTACTCCGGCACAGATACGCAGTATTTT,CASSYSGTDTQYF
TRBJ2-1,TRBV27,TRBD1,-,TGTGCCAGCAGTTCTGCTACAGGGGCCTGGGATGAGCAGTTCTTC,CASSSATGAWDEQFF
TRBJ2-7,TRBV2,-,once,TGTGCCAGCAGTGTAGACGAGCAGTACTTC,CASSVDEQYF
TRBJ2-3,TRBV13,-,-,TGTGCCAGCAGCCTGGGGGCGGGACTGCACACAGATACGCAGTATTTT,CASSLGAGLHTDTQYF
TRBJ2-7,TRBV7-9,-,few,TGTGCCAGCAGAGGGGGGTCTTACGAGCAGTACTTC,CASRGGSYEQYF
TRBJ2-5,TRBV6-5,TRBD2,few,TGTGCCAGCAGTAATGCGGCTAGCGGGGAGACCCAGTACTTC,CASSNAASGETQYF
TRBJ2-3,TRBV7-9,-,-,TGTGCCAGCAGCCCCCCCCTTGAGGCCCCCCACACAGATACGCAGTATTTT,CASSPPLEAPHTDTQYF
TRBJ2-3,TRBV7-9,-,-,TGTGCCAGCAGCTTAATTCTAGATACGCAGTATTTT,CASSLILDTQYF
TRBJ2-5,TRBV4-2,-,-,TGTGCCAGCAGCCAAGATTTCGGGGACCCTGGAGAGACCCAGTACTTC,CASSQDFGDPGETQYF
TRBJ1-2,TRBV5-6,-,-,TGTGCCAGCAGCCCTGGGACGTTCTATGGCTACACCTTC,CASSPGTFYGYTF
TRBJ2-2,TRBV2,TRBD2,-,TGTGCCAGCAGTGAGCTGGGTAGCGGGGGTACCGGGGAGCTGTTTTTT,CASSELGSGGTGELFF
TRBJ2-7,TRBV7-9,-,-,TGTGCCAGCAGCTCCGAGGAGCGCGAGCAGTACTTC,CASSSEEREQYF
TRBJ2-1,TRBV7-9,-,few,TGTGCCAGCAGCTTGGGCCTATTGGATGAGCAGTTCTTC,CASSLGLLDEQFF
TRBJ2-1,TRBV15,-,-,TGTGCCACCAGCAGTACCAAAAGGGGCCTCTACAATGAGCAGTTCTTC,CATSSTKRGLYNEQFF
TRBJ1-5,TRBV4-1,-,-,TGCGCCAGCAGCCAAGTTATATGGGGCCATCAGCCCCAGCATTTT,CASSQVIWGHQPQHF
TRBJ2-1,TRBV5-6,-,few,TGTGCCAGCAGCTTGGAAGTCGAGGGGGCCTACAATGAGCAGTTCTTC,CASSLEVEGAYNEQFF